These 21 T cell receptor beta chains were sequenced from one sample in a study of cytomegalovirus exposure and HLA in healthy donors. The PCR employed 60 Vbeta primers together with 13 Jbeta primers. TCRdb keeps only in-frame clones here, not all; method: immunoSEQ multiplex PCR. This table has about 120,000 clones, roughly 62% appearing once. Sequenced sample: PBMCs. The source is a man in his thirties or forties in good health and CMV-seropositive.

The chain combines TRBV5-1 with TRBJ2-1, with D tentatively TRBD2 (6 bases). CDR1 is SGHRS and CDR2 is YFSETQ in the germline V gene. The V gene lost 4 bases and the J gene lost 3 bases, with 17 bases spanning the gap. The CDR3 is 16 residues long. CDR3 residues: CASSRVRDSDYNEQFF. CDR3 DNA sequence: TGCGCCAGCAGCAGGGTCCGGGACTCCGACTACAATGAGCAGTTCTTC. Variable domain in full (rest from reference TRBV5-1 and TRBJ2-1): KAGVTQTPRYLIKTRGQQVTLSCSPISGHRSVSWYQQTPGQGLQFLFEYFSETQRNKGNFPGRFSGRQFSNSRSEMNVSTLELGDSALYLCASSRVRDSDYNEQFFGPGTRLTVL.

The chain uses TRBV11-2 and TRBJ2-1; weak D call: TRBD2 (6 bases). V lost 1 base and J lost 4, with 20 bases in between. This CDR3 is 18 amino acids long. Germline assignment: CDR1 SGHAT and CDR2 FQNNGV. CDR3: CASSLAPLVYAGYNEQFF. CDR3 DNA: TGTGCCAGCAGCTTAGCCCCACTCGTCTACGCGGGATACAATGAGCAGTTCTTC.

This clone has just one count. V is TRBV18 and J is TRBJ1-2; 7 nucleotides line up with TRBD1. V trimming: 3 bases; J trimming: 0 bases; junction bases outside the gene matches: 22. Germline V gene lookup returns CDR1 KGHSH and CDR2 LQKENI. The CDR3 sequence is 21 residues long. The CDR3 loop is CASSPLMDRPIPLGTNYGYTF. As DNA, the CDR3 is TGTGCCAGCTCACCCCTCATGGACAGGCCGATCCCTCTGGGGACTAACTATGGCTACACCTTC.

This clone was seen more than once but under ten times. CDR3 nucleotide sequence: TGTGCCAGCAGCTTTTCTTCGGGAGGAGGGGGCACCGGGGAGCTGTTTTTT. This translates into CASSFSSGGGGTGELFF. V usage is TRBV11-1 and J usage is TRBJ2-2; TRBD2 is a possible D gene (7 bases). The CDR3 loop spans 17 amino acids. CDR1 and CDR2 from the germline V gene are SGHAT and FQDESV (reference sequence). Deletions cut 3 bases from V and 4 bases from J, with 18 bases between.

V gene TRBV30 combines with J gene TRBJ1-5; the D is unclear. Per germline, CDR1 GTSNPN and CDR2 SVGIG (reference sequence). This CDR3 is 13 amino acids long. The V and J ends lost 5 bases and 3 bases respectively, with 11 bases between them. CDR3 residues: CAWGAGPNQPQHF. CDR3 in DNA: TGTGCCTGGGGTGCAGGTCCCAATCAGCCCCAGCATTTT. Full variable domain (missing parts from reference TRBV30 and TRBJ1-5): SQTIHQWPATLVQPVGSPLSLECTVEGTSNPNLYWYRQAAGRGLQLLFYSVGIGQISSEVPQNLSASRPQDRQFILSSKKLLLSDSGFYLCAWGAGPNQPQHFGDGTRLSIL.

V and J are TRBV5-1 and TRBJ2-5, with D tentatively TRBD1 (5 bases). The V gene lost 4 bases and the J gene lost 2 bases, with 15 bases spanning the gap. Germline V lookup: CDR1 SGHRS, CDR2 YFSETQ. CDR3 length: 15 amino acids. The CDR3 sequence: CASSRAGRIQETQYF. The CDR3 bases are TGCGCCAGCAGCAGAGCAGGGCGGATACAAGAGACCCAGTACTTC. Full variable domain (rest looked up from reference TRBV5-1 and TRBJ2-5): KAGVTQTPRYLIKTRGQQVTLSCSPISGHRSVSWYQQTPGQGLQFLFEYFSETQRNKGNFPGRFSGRQFSNSRSEMNVSTLELGDSALYLCASSRAGRIQETQYFGPGTRLLVL.

This chain links TRBV2 with TRBJ2-3; 10 bases match TRBD2. Germline V gene data show CDR1 as SNHLY and CDR2 as FYNNEI. The CDR3 loop spans 15 amino acids. V was pared by 6 bases and J by 8 bases, with 11 bases of the junction left unmatched. The CDR3 reads CASRVIAGGRATQYF. In DNA, the CDR3 is TGTGCCAGCAGAGTTATAGCGGGGGGTCGCGCTACGCAGTATTTT.

As DNA, the CDR3 is TGTGCCAGCAGCCCCCACGGGGCGAACACCGGGGAGCTGTTTTTT. Amino acids: CASSPHGANTGELFF. V usage is TRBV7-3 and J usage is TRBJ2-2; D may be TRBD2 (5 bases). The CDR3 is made up of 15 amino acids. V gave up 5 bases and J gave up 0 bases, with 10 bases separating them. Germline CDR1 SGHTA, CDR2 FQGTGA.

The chain is built from TRBV7-2 and TRBJ2-7, with 9 bases that match TRBD2. Trimming cost V 3 bases and J 4 bases; bases outside gene matches: 7. In germline, CDR1 is SGHTA, CDR2 FQGNSA. The CDR3 runs 15 residues. CDR3 DNA: TGTGCCAGCAGCTTCGACGCGGGAGGGCGGTACGAGCAGTACTTC. This gives the protein CASSFDAGGRYEQYF.

CDR3 region: CASSTRDSYEQYF. DNA of the CDR3: TGTGCCAGCAGCACCCGGGACAGCTACGAGCAGTACTTC. The chain links TRBV7-2 to TRBJ2-7; 7 nucleotides agree with TRBD1. The CDR3 runs to 13 residues. J lost 3 bases, V lost 5 bases, and 4 bases had no gene match. Germline CDR1 reads SGHTA; CDR2 reads FQGNSA.

This clone was seen more than once but under ten times. The V call is TRBV4-1, the J call TRBJ1-1; D not certain. Per the germline V gene, CDR1 is MGHRA and CDR2 is YSYEKL. Trimming removed 4 bases from V and 3 bases from J, with 12 bases in between. The CDR3 has 14 amino acids. CDR3 in amino acids: CASSPGVADTEAFF. In DNA, the CDR3 is TGCGCCAGCAGCCCCGGGGTGGCGGACACTGAAGCTTTCTTT.

The V call is TRBV19, the J call TRBJ1-1, with 7 bases identical to TRBD1. CDR3 length equals 13 residues. V lost 6 bases to trimming and J lost 2 bases; unmatched junction nucleotides: 3. CDR1 is LNHDA and CDR2 is SQIVND in the germline V gene (reference sequence). In DNA form, the CDR3 reads TGTGCCAGTAGGGGACAGCCTAACACTGAAGCTTTCTTT. This codes for CASRGQPNTEAFF. Looking up the rest from reference TRBV19 and TRBJ1-1 gives the full variable domain: DGGITQSPKYLFRKEGQNVTLSCEQNLNHDAMYWYRQDPGQGLRLIYYSQIVNDFQKGDIAEGYSVSREKKESFPLTVTSAQKNPTAFYLCASRGQPNTEAFFGQGTRLTVV.

The chain recombines TRBV5-4 with TRBJ2-5, with TRBD2 matching 8 bases. Trimming cost V 3 bases and J 4 bases; bases outside gene matches: 14. Per the germline V gene, CDR1 is SGHNT and CDR2 is YYREEE (reference sequence). CDR3 length: 17 amino acids. CDR3 sequence (DNA): TGTGCCAGCAGCTCATCTAGCGGGTTGATAGGGAGAGAGACCCAGTACTTC. This gives the protein CASSSSSGLIGRETQYF. The entire variable domain, with the rest obtained from reference TRBV5-4 and TRBJ2-5, is as follows: ETGVTQSPTHLIKTRGQQVTLRCSSQSGHNTVSWYQQALGQGPQFIFQYYREEENGRGNFPPRFSGLQFPNYSSELNVNALELDDSALYLCASSSSSGLIGRETQYFGPGTRLLVL.

This chain links TRBV28 with TRBJ1-2; D is unresolved. Trimming shortened V by 7 bases and J by 3 bases, and 12 bases separated the two germline ends. CDR3 length: 13 amino acids. CDR1 and CDR2 (germline): MDHEN, SYDVKM. This CDR3 is CASMVPGDYGYTF. In nucleotides, the CDR3 is TGTGCCAGCATGGTTCCTGGAGACTATGGCTACACCTTC.

The chain has TRBV18 and TRBJ2-7; 8 nucleotides line up with TRBD2. The CDR3 consists of 17 residues. Germline V gives CDR1 KGHSH, CDR2 LQKENI. V shed 2 bases, J shed 0 bases, and the junction held 9 bases outside the gene matches. The CDR3 protein is CASSPTASGGFSYEQYF. The DNA for the CDR3 is TGTGCCAGCTCACCAACCGCGAGCGGGGGATTCTCCTACGAGCAGTACTTC.

The chain is built from TRBV4-3 and TRBJ2-1, with D possibly TRBD2 on 6 matching bases. The CDR3 is 19 residues long. Per germline, CDR1 LGHNA and CDR2 YSLEER. Trimming pared 4 bases from V and 0 bases from J, leaving 22 bases between. The CDR3 loop reads CASSPRSGGSGGSYNEQFF. CDR3 in DNA: TGCGCCAGCAGCCCCAGATCCGGGGGTAGCGGTGGCTCCTACAATGAGCAGTTCTTC.

The CDR3 loop reads CASSQDLGAGANVLTF. CDR3 nucleotide sequence: TGCGCCAGCAGCCAAGATCTAGGGGCCGGGGCCAACGTCCTGACTTTC. The chain recombines TRBV4-3 with TRBJ2-6; D is perhaps TRBD1 (5 bases). The CDR3 totals 16 residues. The germline V gene has CDR1 LGHNA and CDR2 YSLEER. V lost 0 bases and J 4 bases, leaving 10 bases between the germline ends.

The chain combines TRBV9 with TRBJ2-1, with 14 bases that match TRBD2. CDR1 SGDLS and CDR2 YYNGEE come from the germline V gene. This CDR3 is built from 16 residues. V gave up 3 bases and J gave up 7 bases; unmatched junction bases: 6. This CDR3 is CASSERGTSGRNEQFF. CDR3 DNA sequence: TGTGCCAGCAGCGAGAGAGGGACTAGCGGGAGAAATGAGCAGTTCTTC.

V gene TRBV2 combines with J gene TRBJ2-3, with 10 bases identical to TRBD2. Germline CDR1 and CDR2: SNHLY and FYNNEI. CDR3 length equals 18 residues. The junction had 14 bases not matched to a gene; V was cut back by 6 bases and J by 2 bases. CDR3 sequence reads: CASRFGLAARQTTDTQYF. In nucleotides, the CDR3 is TGTGCCAGCAGATTCGGACTAGCGGCGAGACAGACCACAGATACGCAGTATTTT. Full variable domain (missing parts from reference TRBV2 and TRBJ2-3): EPEVTQTPSHQVTQMGQEVILRCVPISNHLYFYWYRQILGQKVEFLVSFYNNEISEKSEIFDDQFSVERPDGSNFTLKIRSTKLEDSAMYFCASRFGLAARQTTDTQYFGPGTRLTVL.

The chain employs TRBV9 and TRBJ2-2; 8 nucleotides line up with TRBD2. The junction had 5 bases not matched to a gene; V was cut back by 0 bases and J by 4 bases. CDR1 is SGDLS and CDR2 is YYNGEE in the germline V gene. The CDR3 covers 16 residues. The CDR3 is CASSVEIAGPTGELFF. The CDR3 DNA follows: TGTGCCAGCAGCGTAGAAATAGCGGGACCCACCGGGGAGCTGTTTTTT.

This clone showed up just a few times. This chain connects TRBV28 to TRBJ1-2; D uncertain. V shed 8 bases and J shed 4 bases, with 8 bases lying between them. The CDR3 covers 11 residues. Germline assignment: CDR1 MDHEN and CDR2 SYDVKM. CDR3 sequence (DNA): TGTGCCAGCGGCGGAATCTATGGCTACACCTTC. Protein product: CASGGIYGYTF.